These 30 T cell receptor beta chains were all obtained from the same sample, sequenced in a study of blood T cells in healthy people across ages. Combining a sample-barcoded 5' primer with a J-beta primer mix, a second PCR ran for about 7 to 11 cycles. TCRdb called the 5' RACE reads again in MiXCR, with one record for every CDR3 protein. The sample lists 780,000 or so distinct CDR3 sequences; just under 25% were seen once. The data were also submitted as part of a second study, on T cells of mothers and their children.

The material sequenced was blood. These receptors all come from a boy under 18 in good health.

This chain uses TRBV5-1 with TRBJ1-2; D remains ambiguous. V gave up 2 bases and J gave up 8 bases, with 10 bases separating them. This CDR3 is built from 12 residues. Germline assignment: CDR1 SGHRS and CDR2 YFSETQ. CDR3: CASSLGGRGYTF. CDR3 sequence (DNA): TGCGCCAGCAGCTTAGGAGGGAGGGGCTACACCTTC.

V usage is TRBV7-9 and J usage is TRBJ2-5; 13 nucleotides agree with TRBD2. The tail of the sequence fits TRBJ2-1 better, so the J call may be wrong. The germline gives CDR1 SEHNR, CDR2 FQNEAQ (reference sequence). This CDR3 is 19 amino acids long. The CDR3 sequence: CASSLTRTSGRRGYNEQFF. The CDR3 region has the DNA TGTGCCAGCAGCTTAACAAGGACTAGCGGGAGAAGGGGTTACAATGAGCAGTTCTTC.

This clonotype appeared a few times. The chain combines TRBV10-3 with TRBJ2-1; the match to TRBD2 covers 10 bases. The CDR3 totals 17 residues. The trim removed 3 bases at V and 3 bases at J, leaving 8 bases unmatched. The germline gives CDR1 ENHRY, CDR2 SYGVKD. The CDR3 nucleotides are TGTGCCATCAGTGATCCAGGGGTAGCGGGGGGCTACAATGAGCAGTTCTTC. It yields the protein CAISDPGVAGGYNEQFF.

This clonotype has just a few counts. The J gene is TRBJ2-1, the V gene TRBV25-1; D perhaps matches TRBD2 (6 bases). V dropped 1 base and J dropped 5 bases, with 15 bases sitting between them. Germline CDR1 MGHDK, CDR2 SYGVNS. The CDR3 has 16 amino acids. In nucleotides, the CDR3 is TGTGCCAGCAGTGAATTCGGCAGTAGCGGACACAATGAGCAGTTCTTC. Its translation is CASSEFGSSGHNEQFF. Together with reference TRBV25-1 and TRBJ2-1, the CDR3 gives the full variable domain: EADIYQTPRYLVIGTGKKITLECSQTMGHDKMYWYQQDPGMELHLIHYSYGVNSTEKGDLSSESTVSRIRTEHFPLTLESARPSHTSQYLCASSEFGSSGHNEQFFGPGTRLTVL.

The CDR3 sequence: CASSVQGETHNEQFF. In DNA form, the CDR3 reads TGTGCCAGCAGCGTACAGGGGGAGACGCACAATGAGCAGTTCTTC. The chain is built from TRBV9 and TRBJ2-1; 7 positions match TRBD1. The length of the CDR3 is 15 residues. Per germline, CDR1 SGDLS and CDR2 YYNGEE. Trimming took 1 base from V and 5 from J; bases not matched to a gene: 6.

This clonotype was seen a few times. The chain is built from TRBV7-2 and TRBJ2-4, with TRBD2 matching over 7 bases. Germline V CDR1 and CDR2: SGHTA, FQGNSA. V was pared by 4 bases and J by 8 bases, with 5 bases of the junction left unmatched. The length of the CDR3 is 13 residues. CDR3: CASSWGGVDIQYF. CDR3 in DNA: TGTGCCAGCAGCTGGGGGGGGGTGGACATTCAGTACTTC.

In its sample, this clonotype was seen a few times. The genes are TRBV7-2 and TRBJ1-1, with D perhaps TRBD1 (6 bases). Germline V lookup: CDR1 SGHTA, CDR2 FQGNSA. V was cut by 1 base and J by 0 bases, with 9 bases left in between. CDR3 length: 15 amino acids. The CDR3 is CASSLEGHVNTEAFF. The CDR3 DNA follows: TGTGCCAGCAGCTTAGAGGGACACGTGAACACTGAAGCTTTCTTT.

This clonotype was observed a handful of times. V usage is TRBV12-3 or TRBV12-4 and J usage is TRBJ2-3; 12 nucleotides align to TRBD2. The CDR3 has 20 residues. The V gene end was trimmed by 6 bases and the J gene end by 4 bases; junction bases not matched to a gene: 20. The CDR3 DNA follows: TGTGCCAGCAGCCATTTTTGGAGGGACTCTAGCGGGGGGGCGTCAGATACGCAGTATTTT. This encodes CASSHFWRDSSGGASDTQYF.

This clonotype was counted only a few times. The chain employs TRBV6-1 and TRBJ2-5; D perhaps matches TRBD2 (5 bases). The J call may be incorrect, as the DNA end agrees better with TRBJ2-7. Germline lookup yields CDR1 MNHNS and CDR2 SASEGT. This CDR3 is 15 amino acids long. The CDR3 region has the DNA TGTGCCAGCCTCACGTGGCCGGGGAGCTCCTACGAGCAGTACTTC. It codes for CASLTWPGSSYEQYF.

This chain connects TRBV5-1 to TRBJ2-1; TRBD2 matches 9 bases. The CDR3 runs 16 residues. Per germline, CDR1 SGHRS and CDR2 YFSETQ. The V and J ends lost 4 bases and 2 bases, in that order; junction bases with no gene match: 7. The DNA of the CDR3 is TGCGCCAGCAGCCCTTCCGGACTAGCGACCTACAATGAGCAGTTCTTC. Translated, it gives CASSPSGLATYNEQFF. Together with reference TRBV5-1 and TRBJ2-1, the CDR3 gives the full variable domain: KAGVTQTPRYLIKTRGQQVTLSCSPISGHRSVSWYQQTPGQGLQFLFEYFSETQRNKGNFPGRFSGRQFSNSRSEMNVSTLELGDSALYLCASSPSGLATYNEQFFGPGTRLTVL.

The gene calls are TRBV29-1 and TRBJ1-2; D is ambiguous. Per germline, CDR1 SQVTM and CDR2 ANQGSEA. V shed 7 bases and J shed 0 bases, with 9 bases lying between them. The CDR3 contains 12 residues. The CDR3 here is CSGRWPNYGYTF. The CDR3 coding sequence is TGCAGCGGCCGGTGGCCTAACTATGGCTACACCTTC.

The V and J genes are TRBV20-1 and TRBJ2-7; weak D call: TRBD2 (5 bases). This CDR3 has 16 residues. Germline V gene data show CDR1 as DFQATT and CDR2 as SNEGSKA (reference sequence). Trimming stripped 6 bases from V and 1 base from J, with 22 bases between. The chain's CDR3 is CSAETPGSATSYEQYF. CDR3 bases: TGCAGTGCGGAGACCCCTGGGAGCGCCACATCCTACGAGCAGTACTTC.

The CDR3, as DNA: TGTGCCAGCAGCCGACGGACTACAGGGAGTGCCACTGAAGCTTTCTTT. Protein product: CASSRRTTGSATEAFF. This chain uses TRBV5-6 with TRBJ1-1; weak D call: TRBD1 (6 bases). CDR1 is SGHDT and CDR2 is YYEEEE in the germline V gene. The V gene lost 4 bases and the J gene lost 4 bases, with 20 bases spanning the gap. CDR3 length equals 16 residues. Complete variable domain (other parts from reference TRBV5-6 and TRBJ1-1): DAGVTQSPTHLIKTRGQQVTLRCSPKSGHDTVSWYQQALGQGPQFIFQYYEEEERQRGNFPDRFSGHQFPNYSSELNVNALLLGDSALYLCASSRRTTGSATEAFFGQGTRLTVV.

The chain uses TRBV7-8 and TRBJ2-3, with TRBD2 matching over 10 bases. This CDR3 comprises 17 residues. Germline assignment: CDR1 SGHVS and CDR2 FQNEAQ. The V and J ends lost 1 base and 6 bases, in that order; junction bases with no gene match: 10. DNA for the CDR3: TGTGCCAGCAGCTTAGTAGCACAGCGGGAGGGGTGGGATACGCAGTATTTT. Amino acid sequence: CASSLVAQREGWDTQYF. The variable domain in full, completed from reference TRBV7-8 and TRBJ2-3, reads GAGVSQSPRYKVAKRGQDVALRCDPISGHVSLFWYQQALGQGPEFLTYFQNEAQLDKSGLPSDRFFAERPEGSVSTLKIQRTQQEDSAVYLCASSLVAQREGWDTQYFGPGTRLTVL.

The chain recombines TRBV20-1 with TRBJ2-5, with D perhaps TRBD2 (5 bases). V was pared by 5 bases and J by 2 bases, with 9 bases between. Per the germline V gene, CDR1 is DFQATT and CDR2 is SNEGSKA (reference sequence). CDR3 length equals 12 residues. In DNA form, the CDR3 reads TGCAGTGCTCCCCGGGGACAAGAGACCCAGTACTTC. Its translation: CSAPRGQETQYF.

This clonotype was observed a handful of times. The genes are TRBV5-5 and TRBJ2-5, with D uncertain. The end of the DNA aligns better with TRBJ2-1, so the J call may be wrong. This CDR3 contains 13 residues. Germline CDR1 is SGHKS and CDR2 is YYEKEE (reference sequence). CDR3 DNA sequence: TGTGCCAGCAGCTTGGTACAGCCCCATGAGCAGTTCTTC. This translates into CASSLVQPHEQFF.

The genes are TRBV25-1 and TRBJ2-7; tentatively, D is TRBD1 (6 bases). CDR1 is MGHDK, CDR2 SYGVNS, per germline. The germline V and J ends were trimmed by 4 bases and 0 bases, with 10 bases remaining between them. The CDR3 sequence is 14 residues long. CDR3 sequence: CASSVDSSSYEQYF. DNA for the CDR3: TGTGCCAGCAGTGTGGACAGCAGCTCCTACGAGCAGTACTTC.

The V call is TRBV6-6, the J call TRBJ2-5, with 10 bases matching TRBD2. The CDR3 is 15 amino acids. The V gene's germline CDR1 is MNHNY and CDR2 SVGAGI (reference sequence). After removal of 4 bases from V and 5 bases from J, the junction contained 7 bases not matched to a gene. This CDR3 is CASSWGAGGRETQYF. The CDR3 DNA follows: TGTGCCAGCAGTTGGGGAGCGGGGGGGAGGGAGACCCAGTACTTC.

This clonotype was picked up a small number of times. J is TRBJ2-5 and V is TRBV20-1, with TRBD2 identical over 10 bases. The CDR3 spans 14 residues. The germline V gene encodes CDR1 DFQATT and CDR2 SNEGSKA (reference sequence). The junction had 11 bases not matched to a gene; V was cut back by 8 bases and J by 5 bases. The CDR3 sequence is CSPGPSGSGETQYF. The CDR3 DNA sequence: TGCAGTCCCGGTCCTAGCGGGAGTGGTGAGACCCAGTACTTC.

The chain is built from TRBV27 and TRBJ2-2; D may be TRBD2 (5 bases). From germline, CDR1 is MNHEY and CDR2 SMNVEV (reference sequence). V was pared by 3 bases and J by 5 bases, with 10 bases between. There are 14 residues in the CDR3. Here the CDR3 DNA reads TGTGCCAGCAGTTTCGTCGGCGGGACCGGGGAGCTGTTTTTT. Amino acid sequence: CASSFVGGTGELFF.

The V gene is TRBV4-2, the J gene TRBJ1-6, with a possible D match to TRBD1 (5 bases). In germline, CDR1 is LGHNA, CDR2 YNFKEQ. The CDR3 runs to 15 residues. V lost 0 bases and J 7 bases, leaving 10 bases between the germline ends. CDR3 amino acids: CASSQEGQTNSPLHF. CDR3 bases: TGTGCCAGCAGCCAAGAGGGGCAGACGAATTCACCCCTCCACTTT.

A few counts support this clonotype. CDR3 in amino acids: CASSSTGFRFNTEAFF. The DNA for the CDR3 is TGTGCCAGCAGTTCGACAGGGTTCAGATTCAACACTGAAGCTTTCTTT. The chain links TRBV12-3 or TRBV12-4 to TRBJ1-1, with 7 bases lining up with TRBD1. After removal of 4 bases from V and 2 bases from J, the junction contained 10 bases not matched to a gene. This CDR3 contains 16 residues.

This clonotype has more than one count but fewer than ten. The genes are TRBV7-9 and TRBJ2-5; either TRBD1 or TRBD2 may fit D (5 bases each). The CDR3 loop spans 16 amino acids. Trimming shortened V by 5 bases and J by 4 bases, and 20 bases separated the two germline ends. Germline V lookup: CDR1 SEHNR, CDR2 FQNEAQ (reference sequence). CDR3 amino acids: CASSGRGVVEGETQYF. The CDR3 coding sequence is TGTGCCAGCAGCGGACGAGGGGTTGTCGAGGGAGAGACCCAGTACTTC.

About this clonotype itself: The junction shows a germline mismatch at one end, possibly a read error. The chain combines TRBV20-1 with TRBJ2-5, with TRBD2 as a possible D gene (5 bases). Judging by the DNA end, TRBJ2-1 fits better; the J call may be wrong. CDR1 and CDR2 (germline): DFQATT, SNEGSKA (reference sequence). The CDR3 contains 13 residues. This chain's CDR3 is CSASAGSHNEQFF. Here the CDR3 DNA reads TGCAGTGCTAGTGCGGGCTCCCACAATGAGCAGTTCTTC.

The chain couples TRBV28 to TRBJ1-2, with unresolved D. The CDR3 has 13 residues. Germline V gene data show CDR1 as MDHEN and CDR2 as SYDVKM. The V end was cut by 7 bases, the J end by 1 base, with 10 bases between. The chain's CDR3 is CASNPRNNYGYTF. As DNA, the CDR3 is TGTGCCAGCAATCCGAGAAATAACTATGGCTACACCTTC.

J is TRBJ1-6 and V is TRBV3-1; the D is unclear. Trimming cost V 4 bases and J 9 bases, with 13 bases left between them. The germline V gene has CDR1 LGHDT and CDR2 YNNKEL (reference sequence). CDR3 length equals 14 residues. CDR3: CASSPRGSGSPLHF. CDR3 in DNA: TGTGCCAGCAGCCCCCGGGGTTCCGGTTCACCCCTCCACTTT.

The chain employs TRBV5-1 and TRBJ2-4; 9 bases are shared with TRBD1. Germline loops: CDR1 SGHRS, CDR2 YFSETQ. Germline trimming cut 4 bases from V and 3 bases from J; bases unmatched to any gene: 5. The CDR3 has 15 amino acids. CDR3 sequence: CASSPGDRDKNIQYF. The CDR3 DNA sequence: TGCGCCAGCAGCCCGGGGGACAGGGACAAAAACATTCAGTACTTC.

Notes on this clonotype: The junction departs from the called germline gene at one end, perhaps through a read error. The chain carries TRBV4-2 and TRBJ2-2, with D possibly TRBD1 on 8 matching bases. CDR3 length equals 14 residues. Per germline, CDR1 LGHNA and CDR2 YNFKEQ. This chain's CDR3 is CASSQEGLQGGLFF. The CDR3, as DNA: TGTGCCAGCAGCCAAGAGGGACTACAGGGGGGGCTGTTTTTT.

The chain employs TRBV2 and TRBJ1-2, with 9 bases lining up with TRBD1. The V segment lost 9 bases and the J segment 4 bases; nucleotides outside the gene matches: 6. Germline-derived CDR1 and CDR2 are SNHLY and FYNNEI. The CDR3 runs to 13 residues. The CDR3 sequence is CARTGGESYGYTF. For the CDR3, the DNA is TGTGCCAGGACAGGGGGGGAAAGCTATGGCTACACCTTC.

The chain links TRBV6-2 or TRBV6-3 to TRBJ1-5; D call uncertain. V shed 4 bases and J shed 5 bases, with 18 bases lying between them. The length of the CDR3 is 16 residues. Germline CDR1 reads MNHEY; CDR2 reads SVGEGT. The CDR3 coding sequence is TGTGCCAGCAGTTTTTTCCCTGCCCCCGCGGATCAGCCCCAGCATTTT. This codes for CASSFFPAPADQPQHF.